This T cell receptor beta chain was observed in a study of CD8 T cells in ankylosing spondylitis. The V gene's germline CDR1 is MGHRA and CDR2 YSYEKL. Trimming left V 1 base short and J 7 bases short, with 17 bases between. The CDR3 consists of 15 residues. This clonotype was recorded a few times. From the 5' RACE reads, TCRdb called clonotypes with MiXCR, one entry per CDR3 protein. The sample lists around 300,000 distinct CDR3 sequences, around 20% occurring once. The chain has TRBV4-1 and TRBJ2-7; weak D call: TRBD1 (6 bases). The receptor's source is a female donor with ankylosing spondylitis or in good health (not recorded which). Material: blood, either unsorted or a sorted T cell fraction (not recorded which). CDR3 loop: CASSQVMDSRREQYF. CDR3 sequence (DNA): TGCGCCAGCAGCCAAGTTATGGACAGCCGGAGAGAGCAGTACTTC.